The clone carrying this T cell receptor beta chain was counted a few times. Antigen unknown. The data were obtained in a study of early T cells in non-severe SARS-CoV-2 infection. Study-wide results and limits: VDJdb-based annotation leaned toward anti-spike CD8 responses and missed private and CD4 specificities.

In germline, CDR1 is SQVTM, CDR2 ANQGSEA. The V and J ends lost 8 bases and 4 bases, in that order; junction bases with no gene match: 5. There are 12 residues in the CDR3. TCRdb reprocessed the 5' RACE reads via MiXCR and lists one record per CDR3 protein. The sample records around 53,000 distinct CDR3 sequences, 12% being singletons. The rearrangement links TRBV29-1 to TRBJ2-1; 7 nucleotides agree with TRBD1. Sequencing was performed on whole blood. This receptor was identified in an adult who was a healthcare worker with PCR-confirmed SARS-CoV-2 infection or an uninfected control (not recorded which). This CDR3 is CSYWTGYNEQFF. CDR3 DNA sequence: TGCAGCTATTGGACAGGTTACAATGAGCAGTTCTTC.